This T cell receptor beta chain was recorded in a study of blood T cell repertoires in COVID-19. The V gene end was trimmed by 3 bases and the J gene end by 6 bases; junction bases not matched to a gene: 7. The CDR3 spans 14 residues. CDR1 is SGHRS and CDR2 is YFSETQ in the germline V gene. Assay used: immunoSEQ multiplex PCR; TCRdb lists only in-frame clones, some missing. Of approximately 240,000 clones listed, about 89% are singletons. This study enrolled people aged 18 to 89 from 24 US geographic areas. Clinical history as reported by participants underpinned cohort assignment. J is TRBJ2-7 and V is TRBV5-1, with 9 bases lining up with TRBD1. Input material: PBMCs or T cells enriched from blood (not recorded which). The receptor was isolated from a woman aged 18-29 years who had recovered from COVID-19. As DNA, the CDR3 is TGCGCCAGCAGCTCTCACCGACAGGGGGGCGAGCAGTACTTC. It codes for CASSSHRQGGEQYF. Filled out from reference TRBV5-1 and TRBJ2-7, the complete variable domain reads KAGVTQTPRYLIKTRGQQVTLSCSPISGHRSVSWYQQTPGQGLQFLFEYFSETQRNKGNFPGRFSGRQFSNSRSEMNVSTLELGDSALYLCASSSHRQGGEQYFGPGTRLTVT.